The sample holds many counts of the clone carrying this TCR beta chain. The sample belongs to a study of T-cell reconstitution after alpha-beta-depleted transplantation in children. The CDR3 runs 14 residues. CDR1 and CDR2 from the germline V gene are SGHRS and YFSETQ. V lost 4 bases, J lost 2 bases, and 12 bases lay in between. This sample's TCRbeta library carried unique molecular identifier barcodes. Each CDR3 protein gets one entry after TCRdb re-called the PCR reads with MiXCR. The data hold some 240,000 distinct CDR3 sequences, with 9.7% observed a single time. The rearrangement uses TRBV5-1 and TRBJ2-5; no clear D gene. The TCR originated in a human donor who donated a stem cell graft to a child with SCID. Sequenced here: PBMCs from the stem cell graft donor, sampled from the stem cell graft. CDR3 in DNA: TGCGCCAGCAGCAGGACCGTGCAGCAAGAGACCCAGTACTTC. The encoded protein is CASSRTVQQETQYF.